This T cell receptor (beta chain) was documented in a study of technical replicates of blood from a handful of donors. Libraries were prepared by immunoSEQ multiplex PCR; TCRdb keeps only in-frame clonotypes and omits some of them. Of about 12,000 clones in the sample, about 90% were seen once. This clone was seen only once. Per germline, CDR1 SGHRS and CDR2 YFSETQ. Trimming stripped 7 bases from V and 5 bases from J, with 12 bases between. The CDR3 loop spans 12 amino acids. The V gene is TRBV5-1, the J gene TRBJ2-5, with D possibly matching TRBD2 (5 bases). This clonotype was sampled from a human donor in good health. The sequencing sample was made of PBMCs. CDR3 residues: CASSEGGETQYF. DNA of the CDR3: TGCGCCAGCTCCGAGGGCGGTGAGACCCAGTACTTC.